This T cell receptor beta chain is drawn from a study of T cell repertoires in cytomegalovirus infection. MiXCR, run by TCRdb on the reads, gives a single entry per CDR3 protein. Found here are fewer than 300,000 distinct CDR3 sequences, 25% of them singletons; the top ten hold approximately 15%. V was pared by 7 bases and J by 2 bases, with 14 bases between. The CDR3 is made up of 14 amino acids. The germline gives CDR1 SEHNR, CDR2 FQNEAQ (reference sequence). The clonotype was recovered from a human donor in good health (CMV status not recorded). Some clones in this sample may be carry-over from other donors' samples. J is TRBJ1-2 and V is TRBV7-9; TRBD1 is a possible D gene (5 bases). Sequencing was performed on PBMCs. The CDR3 coding sequence is TGTGCCAGCACATCGGGACTAATGAACTATGGCTACACCTTC. Its protein product is CASTSGLMNYGYTF.